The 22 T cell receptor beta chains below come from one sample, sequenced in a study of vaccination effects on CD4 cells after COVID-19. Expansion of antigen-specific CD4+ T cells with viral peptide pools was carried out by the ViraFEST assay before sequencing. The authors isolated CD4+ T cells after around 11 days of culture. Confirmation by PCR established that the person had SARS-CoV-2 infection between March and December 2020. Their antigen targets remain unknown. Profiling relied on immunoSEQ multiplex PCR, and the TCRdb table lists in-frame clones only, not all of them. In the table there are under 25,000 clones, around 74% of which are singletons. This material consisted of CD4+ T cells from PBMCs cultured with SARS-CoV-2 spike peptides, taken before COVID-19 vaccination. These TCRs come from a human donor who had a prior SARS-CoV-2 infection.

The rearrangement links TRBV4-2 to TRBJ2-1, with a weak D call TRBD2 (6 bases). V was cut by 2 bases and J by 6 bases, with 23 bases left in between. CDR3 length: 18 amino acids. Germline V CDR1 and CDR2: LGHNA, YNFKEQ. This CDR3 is CASSQPQLRRAAVNEQFF. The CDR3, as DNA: TGTGCCAGCAGCCAACCCCAACTGCGGAGGGCGGCTGTCAATGAGCAGTTCTTC.

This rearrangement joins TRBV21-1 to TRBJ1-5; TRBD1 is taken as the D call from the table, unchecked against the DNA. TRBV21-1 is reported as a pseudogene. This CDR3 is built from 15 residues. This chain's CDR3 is CARSFTESSNQPQHF. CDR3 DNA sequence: TGTGCCAGATCGTTTACAGAGAGTAGCAATCAGCCCCAGCATTTT.

The CDR3 coding sequence is TGTGCCAGCAGCACGCGGGACAGGGGAAGGGGTTTTTATGGCTACACCTTC. Its protein product is CASSTRDRGRGFYGYTF. The genes are TRBV21-1 and TRBJ1-2; the listed D gene, TRBD1, was not tested against the DNA. TRBV21-1 is marked as a pseudogene. The CDR3 is made up of 17 amino acids.

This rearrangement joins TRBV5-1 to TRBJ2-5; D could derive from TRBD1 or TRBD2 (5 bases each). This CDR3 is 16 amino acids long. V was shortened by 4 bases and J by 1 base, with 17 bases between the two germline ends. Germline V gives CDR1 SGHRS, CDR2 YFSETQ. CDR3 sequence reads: CASSPTSLGPQETQYF. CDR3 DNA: TGCGCCAGCAGCCCGACGTCGTTGGGACCCCAAGAGACCCAGTACTTC.

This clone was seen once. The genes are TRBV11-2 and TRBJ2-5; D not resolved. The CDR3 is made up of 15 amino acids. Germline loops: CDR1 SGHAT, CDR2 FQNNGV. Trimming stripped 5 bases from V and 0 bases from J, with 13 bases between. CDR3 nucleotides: TGTGCCAGCAGCCCTGTTGGCTTTAACCAAGAGACCCAGTACTTC. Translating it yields CASSPVGFNQETQYF.

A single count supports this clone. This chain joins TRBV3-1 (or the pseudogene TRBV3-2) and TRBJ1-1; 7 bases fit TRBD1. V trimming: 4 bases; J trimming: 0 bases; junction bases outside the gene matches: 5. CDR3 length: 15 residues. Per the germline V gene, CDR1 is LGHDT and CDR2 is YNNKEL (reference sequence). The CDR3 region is CASSPQGGMNTEAFF. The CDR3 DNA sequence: TGTGCCAGCAGCCCCCAGGGGGGGATGAACACTGAAGCTTTCTTT.

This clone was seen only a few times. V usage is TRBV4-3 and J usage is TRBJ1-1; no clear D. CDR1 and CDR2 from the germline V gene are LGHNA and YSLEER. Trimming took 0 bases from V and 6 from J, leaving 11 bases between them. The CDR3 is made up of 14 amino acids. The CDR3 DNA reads TGCGCCAGCAGCCAAGATTATGGTCGGCCTGAAGCTTTCTTT. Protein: CASSQDYGRPEAFF.

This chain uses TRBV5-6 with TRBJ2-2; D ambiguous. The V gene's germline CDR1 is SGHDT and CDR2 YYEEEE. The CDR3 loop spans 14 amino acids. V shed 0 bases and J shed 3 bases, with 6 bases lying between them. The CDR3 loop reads CASSLGRYTGELFF. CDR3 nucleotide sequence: TGTGCCAGCAGCTTGGGTCGTTACACCGGGGAGCTGTTTTTT.

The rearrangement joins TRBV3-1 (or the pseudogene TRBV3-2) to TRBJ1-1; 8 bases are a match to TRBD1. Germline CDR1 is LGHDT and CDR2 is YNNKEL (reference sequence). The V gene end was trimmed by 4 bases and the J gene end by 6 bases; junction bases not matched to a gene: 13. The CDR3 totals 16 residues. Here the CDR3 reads CASSRKVRGRLSEAFF. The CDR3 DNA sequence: TGTGCCAGCAGCCGTAAGGTCAGGGGGCGCCTATCTGAAGCTTTCTTT.

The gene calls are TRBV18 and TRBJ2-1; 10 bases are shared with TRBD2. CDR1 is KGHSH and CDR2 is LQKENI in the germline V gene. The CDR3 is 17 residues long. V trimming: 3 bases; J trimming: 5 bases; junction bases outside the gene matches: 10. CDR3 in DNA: TGTGCCAGCTCACCGCTAGCGGGGGTCAGGGTGAACAATGAGCAGTTCTTC. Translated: CASSPLAGVRVNNEQFF.

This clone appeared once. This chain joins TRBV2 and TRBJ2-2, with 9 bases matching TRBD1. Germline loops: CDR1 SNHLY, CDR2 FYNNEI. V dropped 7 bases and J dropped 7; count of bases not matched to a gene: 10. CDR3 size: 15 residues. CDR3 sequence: CASKPGQGYDGELFF. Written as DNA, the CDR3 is TGTGCCAGCAAGCCGGGACAGGGTTATGACGGGGAGCTGTTTTTT.

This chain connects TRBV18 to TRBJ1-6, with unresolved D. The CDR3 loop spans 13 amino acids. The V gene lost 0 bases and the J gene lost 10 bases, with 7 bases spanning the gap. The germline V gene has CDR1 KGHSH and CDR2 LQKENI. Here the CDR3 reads CASSPPGGSPLHF. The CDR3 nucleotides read TGTGCCAGCTCACCACCTGGAGGATCACCCCTCCACTTT.

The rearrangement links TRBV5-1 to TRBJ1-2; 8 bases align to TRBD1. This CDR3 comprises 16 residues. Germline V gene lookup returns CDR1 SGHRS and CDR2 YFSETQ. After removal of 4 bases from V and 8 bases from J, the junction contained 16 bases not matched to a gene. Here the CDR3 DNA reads TGCGCCAGCAGCCCATCAACCTGGACAGGGTTAACAGGCTACACCTTC. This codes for CASSPSTWTGLTGYTF.

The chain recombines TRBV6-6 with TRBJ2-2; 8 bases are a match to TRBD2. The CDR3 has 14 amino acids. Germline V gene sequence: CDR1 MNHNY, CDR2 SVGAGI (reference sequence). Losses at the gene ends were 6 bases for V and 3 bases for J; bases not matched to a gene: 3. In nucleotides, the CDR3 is TGTGCCAGCAGGGCGGGAGGACACACCGGGGAGCTGTTTTTT. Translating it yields CASRAGGHTGELFF.

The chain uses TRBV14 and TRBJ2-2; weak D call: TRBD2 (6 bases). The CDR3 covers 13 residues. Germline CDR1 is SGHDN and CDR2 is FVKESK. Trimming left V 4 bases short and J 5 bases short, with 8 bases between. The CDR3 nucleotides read TGTGCCAGCAGCCCGGGGGTAACCGGGGAGCTGTTTTTT. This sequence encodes CASSPGVTGELFF.

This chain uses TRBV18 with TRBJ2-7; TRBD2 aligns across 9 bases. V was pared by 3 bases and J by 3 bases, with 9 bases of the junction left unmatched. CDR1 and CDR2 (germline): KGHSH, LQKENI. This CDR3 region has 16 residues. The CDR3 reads CASSPSSGKGNYEQYF. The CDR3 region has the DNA TGTGCCAGCTCACCCTCTAGCGGGAAGGGTAACTACGAGCAGTACTTC.

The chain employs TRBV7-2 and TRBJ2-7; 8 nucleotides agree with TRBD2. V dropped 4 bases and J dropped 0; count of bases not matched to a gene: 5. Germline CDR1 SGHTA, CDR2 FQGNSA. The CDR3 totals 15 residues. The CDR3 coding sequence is TGTGCCAGCAGCTCTAAGCGGGGGAGCTCCTACGAGCAGTACTTC. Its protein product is CASSSKRGSSYEQYF.

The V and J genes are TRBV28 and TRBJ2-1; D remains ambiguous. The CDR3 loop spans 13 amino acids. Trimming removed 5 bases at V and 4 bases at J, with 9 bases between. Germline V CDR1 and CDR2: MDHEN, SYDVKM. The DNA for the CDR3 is TGTGCCAGCAGTACACAACTATACAATGAGCAGTTCTTC. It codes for CASSTQLYNEQFF.

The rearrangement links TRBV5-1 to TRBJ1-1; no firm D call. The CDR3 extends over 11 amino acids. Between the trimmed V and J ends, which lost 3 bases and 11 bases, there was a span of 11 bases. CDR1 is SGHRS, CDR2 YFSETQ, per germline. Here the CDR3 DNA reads TGCGCCAGCAGCTCGAACCTCGGGGCTTTCTTT. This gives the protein CASSSNLGAFF.

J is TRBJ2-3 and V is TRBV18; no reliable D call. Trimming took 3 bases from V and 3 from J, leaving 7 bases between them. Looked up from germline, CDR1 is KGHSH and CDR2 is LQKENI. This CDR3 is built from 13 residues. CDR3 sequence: CASSPIFTDTQYF. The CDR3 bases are TGTGCCAGCTCACCTATCTTTACAGATACGCAGTATTTT.

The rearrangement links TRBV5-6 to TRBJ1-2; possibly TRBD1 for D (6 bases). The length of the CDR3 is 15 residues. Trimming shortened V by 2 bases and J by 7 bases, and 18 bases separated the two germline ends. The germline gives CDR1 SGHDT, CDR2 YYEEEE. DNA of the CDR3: TGTGCCAGCAGCTTCGAGGACAGAGGTGTTGCTGGCTACACCTTC. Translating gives CASSFEDRGVAGYTF.

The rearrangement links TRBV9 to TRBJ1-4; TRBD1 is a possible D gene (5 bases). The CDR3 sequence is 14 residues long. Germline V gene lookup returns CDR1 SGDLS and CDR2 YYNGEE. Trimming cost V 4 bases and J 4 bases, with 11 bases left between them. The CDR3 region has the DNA TGTGCCAGCAGCCCCGGGACGGATAATGAAAAACTGTTTTTT. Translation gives CASSPGTDNEKLFF.